The 30 T cell receptor beta chains below were found in one sample sequenced in a study of shared clonotypes between healthy human individuals. Using immunoSEQ multiplex PCR, the repertoire was profiled, and TCRdb retains in-frame clones only, with some absent. The table shows about 2.3 million clones, with 85% to 95% occurring only once. Sequencing used naive CD4+ T cells from PBMCs. Documented subset: CD45RA+ positively selected. All receptors come from a man between 18 and 29 years old in good health. Some clones in this sample may be carry-over from other donors' samples.

The chain couples TRBV5-4 to TRBJ1-1; D possibly corresponds to TRBD1 (5 bases). The V end was cut by 2 bases, the J end by 7 bases, with 15 bases between. The CDR3 extends over 14 amino acids. The germline gives CDR1 SGHNT, CDR2 YYREEE (reference sequence). For the CDR3, the DNA is TGTGCCAGCAGCTTCCCCGGGGCTGGAGTTGAAGCTTTCTTT. Its translation: CASSFPGAGVEAFF.

This chain joins TRBV4-3 and TRBJ2-3, with TRBD1 matching over 10 bases. The CDR3 contains 15 residues. The V and J ends lost 5 bases and 7 bases, in that order; junction bases with no gene match: 9. Germline V gene lookup returns CDR1 LGHNA and CDR2 YSLEER. The DNA of the CDR3 is TGCGCCAGCAGCTACGGACAGGGGGATGCCAATACGCAGTATTTT. This gives the protein CASSYGQGDANTQYF.

CDR3 sequence: CATRPGQGRTYEQYF. DNA of the CDR3: TGTGCCACCCGTCCGGGACAGGGTCGTACCTACGAGCAGTACTTC. The chain is built from TRBV28 and TRBJ2-7; 9 bases are a match to TRBD1. The V gene's germline CDR1 is MDHEN and CDR2 SYDVKM. The V gene end was trimmed by 10 bases and the J gene end by 2 bases; junction bases not matched to a gene: 12. This CDR3 region has 15 residues.

The CDR3 bases are TGTGCCAGTAGTTTCCTCCCCCTCAGGGGGCATCAGCCCCAGCATTTT. It translates to CASSFLPLRGHQPQHF. The chain recombines TRBV19 with TRBJ1-5; 8 bases are a match to TRBD1. The CDR3 loop spans 16 amino acids. The germline gives CDR1 LNHDA, CDR2 SQIVND (reference sequence). The J segment lost 5 bases and the V segment lost 5 bases, leaving 11 bases of the junction unmatched.

This chain links TRBV10-3 with TRBJ2-3; TRBD2 matches at 14 bases. The J segment lost 8 bases and the V segment lost 7 bases, leaving 8 bases of the junction unmatched. This CDR3 spans 15 amino acids. The germline V gene has CDR1 ENHRY and CDR2 SYGVKD. In DNA form, the CDR3 reads TGTGCCATCAACCCTGGACTAGCGGGAGGAGGTACGCAGTATTTT. Protein: CAINPGLAGGGTQYF.

The chain carries TRBV5-1 and TRBJ1-1, with 7 bases lining up with TRBD1. The CDR3 consists of 13 residues. Germline V CDR1 and CDR2: SGHRS, YFSETQ. V was pared by 4 bases and J by 5 bases, with 5 bases of the junction left unmatched. CDR3 sequence reads: CASSLQTGTEAFF. The CDR3 region has the DNA TGCGCCAGCAGCCTCCAGACAGGGACTGAAGCTTTCTTT.

The V gene is TRBV18, the J gene TRBJ2-2, with TRBD1 matching 11 bases. CDR1 is KGHSH, CDR2 LQKENI, per germline. Germline trimming cut 8 bases from V and 6 bases from J; bases unmatched to any gene: 5. The CDR3 totals 14 residues. The CDR3: CASRPGQGAGELFF. The CDR3 region has the DNA TGTGCCAGCCGCCCGGGACAGGGGGCCGGGGAGCTGTTTTTT.

This chain links TRBV19 with TRBJ2-1; D is unresolved. CDR3 length equals 16 residues. V was pared by 1 base and J by 6 bases, with 16 bases between. Per the germline V gene, CDR1 is LNHDA and CDR2 is SQIVND (reference sequence). CDR3 protein: CASSIGPTGPINEQFF. CDR3 in DNA: TGTGCCAGTAGTATAGGGCCTACCGGGCCCATCAATGAGCAGTTCTTC.

Only one count was recorded for this clone. At one of its ends the junction is not consistent with the germline gene, which may arise from a read error. This sequence joins TRBV28 and TRBJ1-5; TRBD1 is a possible D gene (6 bases). The germline V gene encodes CDR1 MDHEN and CDR2 SYDVKM. CDR3 size: 11 residues. CDR3 bases: TGTGCCAGCAGCCAGGGGCGGGGGTACACTTTT. Translating it yields CASSQGRGYTF.

The chain joins TRBV2 to TRBJ2-3, with D possibly being TRBD1 or TRBD2 (6 bases each). Germline CDR1 is SNHLY and CDR2 is FYNNEI. Trimming left V 5 bases short and J 6 bases short, with 12 bases between. The CDR3 is 13 amino acids. CDR3 sequence (DNA): TGTGCCAGCAGTATAACCGGGGGCGATACGCAGTATTTT. Residues: CASSITGGDTQYF.

This chain uses TRBV4-2 with TRBJ1-4; D not resolved. The CDR3 has 13 residues. With 1 base removed from V and 5 bases from J, the gap between germline ends came to 5 bases. CDR1 and CDR2 (germline): LGHNA, YNFKEQ. Written as DNA, the CDR3 is TGTGCCAGCAGCCAAGGACCCAATGAAAAACTGTTTTTT. This gives the protein CASSQGPNEKLFF.

On this clone itself: Other DNA sequences in this specimen translate into the identical CDR3. V usage is TRBV28 and J usage is TRBJ2-7; no reliable D call. This CDR3 region has 14 residues. CDR1 is MDHEN and CDR2 is SYDVKM in the germline V gene. The V gene lost 4 bases and the J gene lost 2 bases, with 12 bases spanning the gap. The CDR3 DNA reads TGTGCCAGCAGTTCCCCTTCGGGCCCCTACGAGCAGTACTTC. Its translation: CASSSPSGPYEQYF.

This rearrangement joins TRBV19 to TRBJ2-1; tentatively, D is TRBD2 (5 bases). The CDR3 sequence is 15 residues long. CDR1 and CDR2 from the germline V gene are LNHDA and SQIVND (reference sequence). V was shortened by 1 base and J by 2 bases, with 9 bases between the two germline ends. The CDR3 DNA reads TGTGCCAGTAGTATAGCACCGGGGACCTACAATGAGCAGTTCTTC. Translation: CASSIAPGTYNEQFF.

The rearrangement uses TRBV5-8 and TRBJ1-2, with D perhaps TRBD1 (5 bases). Germline CDR1 SGHTS, CDR2 YDEGEE. Trimming shortened V by 3 bases and J by 8 bases, and 23 bases separated the two germline ends. There are 16 residues in the CDR3. The CDR3 reads CASSSSRVGGAVGYTF. The CDR3 region has the DNA TGTGCCAGCAGCTCTTCTCGGGTTGGAGGGGCGGTAGGCTACACCTTC.

The gene calls are TRBV2 and TRBJ1-1; D remains unclear. Germline CDR1 SNHLY, CDR2 FYNNEI. Trimming took off 1 base at V and 7 bases at J, with 10 bases between the two ends. The CDR3 spans 13 residues. CDR3 sequence reads: CASSEVRGSEAFF. The CDR3 DNA reads as TGTGCCAGCAGTGAAGTGCGAGGCAGTGAAGCTTTCTTT.

This clone was recorded only once. The chain has TRBV7-9 and TRBJ2-3; TRBD2 matches at 9 bases. CDR3 size: 16 residues. With V trimmed by 4 bases and J by 1 base, 6 bases remained unmatched. In germline, CDR1 is SEHNR, CDR2 FQNEAQ (reference sequence). The CDR3 DNA is TGTGCCAGCAGCTACCCTAGCGGGATGGGCACAGATACGCAGTATTTT. Encoded protein: CASSYPSGMGTDTQYF. The full variable domain, with the rest looked up from reference TRBV7-9 and TRBJ2-3, is DTGVSQNPRHKITKRGQNVTFRCDPISEHNRLYWYRQTLGQGPEFLTYFQNEAQLEKSRLLSDRFSAERPKGSFSTLEIQRTEQGDSAMYLCASSYPSGMGTDTQYFGPGTRLTVL.

This clone was recorded once. The chain is built from TRBV28 and TRBJ2-4, with TRBD2 matching 10 bases. Germline V CDR1 and CDR2: MDHEN, SYDVKM. This CDR3 has 17 residues. Germline trimming cut 5 bases from V and 0 bases from J; bases unmatched to any gene: 7. CDR3 sequence reads: CASSTWTSGQAKNIQYF. The CDR3 DNA reads TGTGCCAGCAGTACTTGGACTAGCGGTCAAGCCAAAAACATTCAGTACTTC.

CDR3 in DNA: TGTGCCAGCAGCGCAGGGGTTCAGGACACTGAAGCTTTCTTT. Translating it yields CASSAGVQDTEAFF. This chain connects TRBV9 to TRBJ1-1; D might be TRBD1 (6 bases). The length of the CDR3 is 14 residues. Trimming left V 3 bases short and J 3 bases short, with 12 bases between. Germline V gene sequence: CDR1 SGDLS, CDR2 YYNGEE.

This clone occurred a few times. The chain carries TRBV7-3 and TRBJ2-3; 7 nucleotides agree with TRBD2. The CDR3 is made up of 16 amino acids. Germline CDR1 is SGHTA and CDR2 is FQGTGA. V lost 5 bases and J lost 1; bases outside the gene matches: 9. The DNA for the CDR3 is TGTGCCAGCAGCCTAAAAAGCGGGATGGGCACAGATACGCAGTATTTT. Amino acid sequence: CASSLKSGMGTDTQYF.

This sequence joins TRBV30 and TRBJ2-2; TRBD1 might be the D (5 bases). V was cut by 3 bases and J by 6 bases, with 11 bases left in between. There are 13 residues in the CDR3. Germline loops: CDR1 GTSNPN, CDR2 SVGIG (reference sequence). The CDR3 nucleotides are TGTGCCTGGAGATCAGGGATTGCCGGGGAGCTGTTTTTT. Its translation is CAWRSGIAGELFF.

V usage is TRBV2 and J usage is TRBJ1-1; no clear D gene. Trimming cost V 4 bases and J 3 bases, with 9 bases left between them. CDR1 and CDR2 (germline): SNHLY, FYNNEI. The CDR3 runs to 13 residues. This CDR3 is CASSVAGDTEAFF. Written as DNA, the CDR3 is TGTGCCAGCAGTGTAGCGGGTGACACTGAAGCTTTCTTT.

This clone was seen a handful of times. The chain links TRBV2 to TRBJ1-4; TRBD1 agrees at 7 bases. V was clipped by 5 bases and J by 4 bases; unmatched bases: 4. Germline values: CDR1 SNHLY, CDR2 FYNNEI. The CDR3 extends over 14 amino acids. CDR3 DNA: TGTGCCAGCAGTCGGGGACAGCTTAATGAAAAACTGTTTTTT. Its translation is CASSRGQLNEKLFF.

The CDR3: CASRAGTINEQFF. The CDR3 DNA sequence: TGTGCCAGCAGGGCCGGGACTATCAATGAGCAGTTCTTC. This chain uses TRBV6-5 with TRBJ2-1, with 7 nucleotides matching TRBD2. The J segment lost 6 bases and the V segment lost 6 bases, leaving 5 bases of the junction unmatched. The germline gives CDR1 MNHEY, CDR2 SVGAGI. The CDR3 length is 13 residues.

Notes on this clone: Different DNA sequences within this sample yield the same CDR3. The chain is built from TRBV6-5 and TRBJ2-1; TRBD2 is a possible D gene (6 bases). The CDR3 contains 15 residues. The V end lost 0 bases, the J end lost 1 base, and 7 bases lay between the germline ends. The germline V gene has CDR1 MNHEY and CDR2 SVGAGI. The CDR3 here is CASSYSAGSYNEQFF. For the CDR3, the DNA is TGTGCCAGCAGTTACTCTGCGGGATCCTACAATGAGCAGTTCTTC.

The chain joins TRBV6-6 to TRBJ2-5, with D possibly TRBD2 on 7 matching bases. V was cut by 6 bases and J by 1 base, with 18 bases left in between. Looked up from germline, CDR1 is MNHNY and CDR2 is SVGAGI (reference sequence). The CDR3 contains 16 residues. The CDR3: CASSPGGGPGQETQYF. The CDR3 bases are TGTGCCAGCAGCCCGGGGGGCGGACCGGGCCAAGAGACCCAGTACTTC.

The gene calls are TRBV25-1 and TRBJ2-7; maybe TRBD2 (5 bases). Per germline, CDR1 MGHDK and CDR2 SYGVNS. CDR3 size: 13 residues. Trimming shortened V by 4 bases and J by 2 bases, and 9 bases separated the two germline ends. In DNA form, the CDR3 reads TGTGCCAGCAGTGGAGGGTTCACCTACGAGCAGTACTTC. As protein: CASSGGFTYEQYF.

As regards this clone: Distinct nucleotide sequences in the sample also encode this CDR3. The chain uses TRBV5-1 and TRBJ2-1, with 15 bases matching TRBD2. CDR3 length: 15 amino acids. J gave up 10 bases and V 3 bases, and 5 bases lay outside the gene matches. The V gene's germline CDR1 is SGHRS and CDR2 YFSETQ. The CDR3 here is CASSSGLAGGSEQFF. The CDR3 bases are TGCGCCAGCAGCTCGGGACTAGCGGGAGGATCCGAGCAGTTCTTC.

CDR3 DNA: TGTGCCAGCAGCCCTCGGGGTATGGTATACGAGCAGTACTTC. It translates to CASSPRGMVYEQYF. V is TRBV9 and J is TRBJ2-7, with TRBD2 as a possible D gene (5 bases). The germline gives CDR1 SGDLS, CDR2 YYNGEE. CDR3 length equals 14 residues. V was clipped by 4 bases and J by 4 bases, with 15 bases between them.

This clone has a single count. V usage is TRBV7-2 and J usage is TRBJ2-1; 9 bases fit TRBD2. Unmatched junction bases numbered 12, after V lost 5 bases and J lost 7 bases. Germline V lookup: CDR1 SGHTA, CDR2 FQGNSA. The CDR3 has 16 residues. The CDR3: CASSQGGGLAGNEQFF. CDR3 DNA sequence: TGTGCCAGCAGCCAGGGGGGAGGGCTAGCGGGAAATGAGCAGTTCTTC. Variable domain in full (rest from reference TRBV7-2 and TRBJ2-1): GAGVSQSPSNKVTEKGKDVELRCDPISGHTALYWYRQSLGQGLEFLIYFQGNSAPDKSGLPSDRFSAERTGGSVSTLTIQRTQQEDSAVYLCASSQGGGLAGNEQFFGPGTRLTVL.

J is TRBJ1-1 and V is TRBV2; D not resolved. Germline-derived CDR1 and CDR2 are SNHLY and FYNNEI. With 6 bases removed from V and 9 bases from J, the gap between germline ends came to 14 bases. This CDR3 contains 12 residues. The CDR3 coding sequence is TGTGCCAGCAGGGAGAGGGAGGGCAAAGCTTTCTTT. Its protein product is CASREREGKAFF.